This T cell receptor beta chain was documented in a study of early T cells in non-severe SARS-CoV-2 infection. There are 13 residues in the CDR3. The ends lost 5 bases at V and 9 bases at J; junction bases unmatched: 9. Germline CDR1 SEHNR, CDR2 FQNEAQ (reference sequence). Using its own MiXCR run on the 5' RACE reads, TCRdb lists one record per CDR3 protein. The table records 65,000 to 80,000 distinct CDR3 sequences, roughly an eighth of them present only once. The source material was whole blood. The clonotype was recovered from an adult who was a healthcare worker with PCR-confirmed SARS-CoV-2 infection or an uninfected control (not recorded which). The chain recombines TRBV7-9 with TRBJ2-7, with 8 positions matching TRBD1. The CDR3 DNA reads TGTGCCAGCAGCCCTCGACAGGGGATGAGGCAGTACTTC. Protein sequence: CASSPRQGMRQYF.